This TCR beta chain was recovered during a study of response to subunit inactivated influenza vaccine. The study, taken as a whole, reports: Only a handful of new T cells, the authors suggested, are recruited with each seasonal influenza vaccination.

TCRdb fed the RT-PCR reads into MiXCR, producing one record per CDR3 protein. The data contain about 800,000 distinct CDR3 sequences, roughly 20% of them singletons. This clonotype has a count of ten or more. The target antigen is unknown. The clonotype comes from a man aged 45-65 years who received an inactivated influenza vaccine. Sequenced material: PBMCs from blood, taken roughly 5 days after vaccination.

Written as DNA, the CDR3 is TGTGCCAGCAGAATGTCGGGAGGGCCCCTGACCGGGGAGCTGTTTTTT. Its protein is CASRMSGGPLTGELFF. The chain is built from TRBV12-3 or TRBV12-4 and TRBJ2-2; 8 nucleotides agree with TRBD2. Trimming cost V 6 bases and J 5 bases; bases outside gene matches: 11. The CDR3 runs to 16 residues.